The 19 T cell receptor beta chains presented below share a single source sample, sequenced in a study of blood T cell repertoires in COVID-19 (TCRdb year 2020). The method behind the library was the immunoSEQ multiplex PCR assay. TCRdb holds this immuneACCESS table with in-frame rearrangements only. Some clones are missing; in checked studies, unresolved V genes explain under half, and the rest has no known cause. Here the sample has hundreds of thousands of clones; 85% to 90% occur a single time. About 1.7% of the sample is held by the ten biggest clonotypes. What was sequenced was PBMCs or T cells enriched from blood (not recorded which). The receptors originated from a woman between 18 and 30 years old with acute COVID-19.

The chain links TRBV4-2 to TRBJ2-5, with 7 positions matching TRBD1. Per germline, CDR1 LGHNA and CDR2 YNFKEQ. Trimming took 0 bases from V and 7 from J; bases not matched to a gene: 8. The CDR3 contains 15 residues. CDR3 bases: TGTGCCAGCAGCCAAGATCGGGACAGTGGTGGGACCCAGTACTTC. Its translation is CASSQDRDSGGTQYF.

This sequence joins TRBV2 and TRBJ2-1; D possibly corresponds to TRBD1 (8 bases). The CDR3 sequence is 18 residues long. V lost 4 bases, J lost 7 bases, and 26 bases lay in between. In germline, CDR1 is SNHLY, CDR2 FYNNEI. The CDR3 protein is CASSVPSGTGGALNEQFF. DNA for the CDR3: TGTGCCAGCAGTGTCCCCTCAGGTACAGGGGGGGCCCTTAATGAGCAGTTCTTC.

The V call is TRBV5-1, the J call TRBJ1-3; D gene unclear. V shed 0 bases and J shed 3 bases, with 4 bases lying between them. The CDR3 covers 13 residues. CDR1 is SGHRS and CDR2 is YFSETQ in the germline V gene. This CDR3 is CASSLDGGNTIYF. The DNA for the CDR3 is TGCGCCAGCAGCTTGGACGGTGGAAACACCATATATTTT.

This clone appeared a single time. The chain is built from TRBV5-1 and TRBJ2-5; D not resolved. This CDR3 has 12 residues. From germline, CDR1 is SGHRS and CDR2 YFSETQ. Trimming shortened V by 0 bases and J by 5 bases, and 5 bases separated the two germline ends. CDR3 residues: CASSLAGETQYF. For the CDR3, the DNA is TGCGCCAGCAGCTTGGCGGGTGAGACCCAGTACTTC.

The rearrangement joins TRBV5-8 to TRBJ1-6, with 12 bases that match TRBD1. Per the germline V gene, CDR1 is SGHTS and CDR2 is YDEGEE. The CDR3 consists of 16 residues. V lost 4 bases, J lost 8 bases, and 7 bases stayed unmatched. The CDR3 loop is CASSHTGTGGDSPLHF. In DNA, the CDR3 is TGTGCCAGCAGCCACACCGGGACAGGGGGCGATTCACCCCTCCACTTT. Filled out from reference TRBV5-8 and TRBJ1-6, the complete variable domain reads EAGVTQSPTHLIKTRGQQATLRCSPISGHTSVYWYQQALGLGLQFLLWYDEGEERNRGNFPPRFSGRQFPNYSSELNVNALELEDSALYLCASSHTGTGGDSPLHFGNGTRLTVT.

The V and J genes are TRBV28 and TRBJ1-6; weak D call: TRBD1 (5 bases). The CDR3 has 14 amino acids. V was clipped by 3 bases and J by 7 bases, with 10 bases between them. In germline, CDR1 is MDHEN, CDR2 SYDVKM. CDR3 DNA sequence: TGTGCCAGCAGTTTCCAGGGTTGGAATTCACCCCTCCACTTT. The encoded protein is CASSFQGWNSPLHF.

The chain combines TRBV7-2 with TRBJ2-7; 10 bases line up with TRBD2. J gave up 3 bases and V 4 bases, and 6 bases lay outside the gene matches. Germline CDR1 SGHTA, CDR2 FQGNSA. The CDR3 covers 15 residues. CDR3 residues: CASSSAGGAGYEQYF. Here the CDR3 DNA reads TGTGCCAGCAGCTCAGCGGGAGGGGCGGGCTACGAGCAGTACTTC.

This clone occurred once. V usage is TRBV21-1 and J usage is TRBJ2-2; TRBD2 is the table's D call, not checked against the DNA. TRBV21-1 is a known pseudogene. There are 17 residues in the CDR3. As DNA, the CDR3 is TGTGCCAGCAGCAACCACCGCCAGCGGGATCCGGGCGGGGAGCTGTTTTTT. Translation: CASSNHRQRDPGGELFF.

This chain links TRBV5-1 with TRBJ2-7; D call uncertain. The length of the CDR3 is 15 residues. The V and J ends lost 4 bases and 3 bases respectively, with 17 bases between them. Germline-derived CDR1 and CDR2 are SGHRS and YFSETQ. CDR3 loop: CASSRNTEPVYEQYF. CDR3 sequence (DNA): TGCGCCAGCAGCCGTAACACAGAACCCGTCTACGAGCAGTACTTC.

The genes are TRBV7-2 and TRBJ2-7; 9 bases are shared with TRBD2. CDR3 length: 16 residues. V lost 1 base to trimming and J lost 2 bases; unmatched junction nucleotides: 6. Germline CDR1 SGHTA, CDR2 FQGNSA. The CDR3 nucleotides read TGTGCCAGCAGCTTAGTCTGGGCTAGCGGGACCTACGAGCAGTACTTC. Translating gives CASSLVWASGTYEQYF.

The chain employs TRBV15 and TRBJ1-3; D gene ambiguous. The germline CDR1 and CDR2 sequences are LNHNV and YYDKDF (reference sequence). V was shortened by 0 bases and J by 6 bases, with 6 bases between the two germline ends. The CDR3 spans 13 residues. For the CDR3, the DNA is TGTGCCACCAGCAGAGATCGGGAAAACACCATATATTTT. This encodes CATSRDRENTIYF. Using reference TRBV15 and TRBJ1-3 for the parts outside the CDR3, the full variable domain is DAMVIQNPRYQVTQFGKPVTLSCSQTLNHNVMYWYQQKSSQAPKLLFHYYDKDFNNEADTPDNFQSRRPNTSFCFLDIRSPGLGDTAMYLCATSRDRENTIYFGEGSWLTVV.

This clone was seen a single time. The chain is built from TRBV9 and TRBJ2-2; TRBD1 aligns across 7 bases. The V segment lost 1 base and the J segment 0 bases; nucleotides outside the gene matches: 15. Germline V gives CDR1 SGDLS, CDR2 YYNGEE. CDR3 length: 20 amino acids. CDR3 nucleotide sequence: TGTGCCAGCAGCGTACACCGGGACAGAAGACTCTACCCGAACACCGGGGAGCTGTTTTTT. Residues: CASSVHRDRRLYPNTGELFF.

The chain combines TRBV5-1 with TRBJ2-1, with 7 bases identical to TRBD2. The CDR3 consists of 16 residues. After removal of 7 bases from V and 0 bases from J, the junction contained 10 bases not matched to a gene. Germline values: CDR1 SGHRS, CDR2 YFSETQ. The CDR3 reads CASHQTSLSSYNEQFF. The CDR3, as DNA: TGCGCCAGCCACCAGACTAGCCTTAGCTCCTACAATGAGCAGTTCTTC.

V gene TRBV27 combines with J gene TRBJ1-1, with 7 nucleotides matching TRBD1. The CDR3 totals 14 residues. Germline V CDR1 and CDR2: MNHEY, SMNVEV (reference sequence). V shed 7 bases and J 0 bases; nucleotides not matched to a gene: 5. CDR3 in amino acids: CASTPRGMNTEAFF. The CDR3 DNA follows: TGTGCCAGCACGCCCAGGGGGATGAACACTGAAGCTTTCTTT.

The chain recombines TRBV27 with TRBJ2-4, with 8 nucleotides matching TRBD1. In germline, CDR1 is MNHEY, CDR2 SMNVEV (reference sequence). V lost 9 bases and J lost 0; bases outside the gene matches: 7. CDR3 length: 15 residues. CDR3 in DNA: TGTGCCAGTCGACAGGGGTCGCCAGCCAAAAACATTCAGTACTTC. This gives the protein CASRQGSPAKNIQYF.

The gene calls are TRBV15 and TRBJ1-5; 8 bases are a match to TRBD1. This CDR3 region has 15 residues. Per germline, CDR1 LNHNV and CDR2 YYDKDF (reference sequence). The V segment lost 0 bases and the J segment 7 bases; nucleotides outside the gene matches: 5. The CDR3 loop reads CATSRDGQGGQPQHF. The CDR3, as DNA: TGTGCCACCAGCAGAGACGGACAGGGAGGCCAGCCCCAGCATTTT.

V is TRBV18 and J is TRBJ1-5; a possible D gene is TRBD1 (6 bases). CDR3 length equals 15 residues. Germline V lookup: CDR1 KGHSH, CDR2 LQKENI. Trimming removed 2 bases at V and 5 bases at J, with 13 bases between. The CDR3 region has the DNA TGTGCCAGCTCACCAGTGGGGGCCCGATATCAGCCCCAGCATTTT. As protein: CASSPVGARYQPQHF.

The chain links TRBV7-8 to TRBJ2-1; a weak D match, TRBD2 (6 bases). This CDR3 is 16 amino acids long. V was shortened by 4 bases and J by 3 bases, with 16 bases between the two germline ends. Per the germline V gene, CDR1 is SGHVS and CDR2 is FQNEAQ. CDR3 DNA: TGTGCCAGCAGCTCTCGGACGGGACTGATCTACAATGAGCAGTTCTTC. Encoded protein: CASSSRTGLIYNEQFF.

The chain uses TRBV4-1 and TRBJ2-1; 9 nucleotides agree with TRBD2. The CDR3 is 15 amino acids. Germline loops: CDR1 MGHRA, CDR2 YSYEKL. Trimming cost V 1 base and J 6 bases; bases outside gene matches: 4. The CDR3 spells CASSQALAGTNEQFF. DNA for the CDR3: TGCGCCAGCAGCCAAGCACTAGCGGGCACCAATGAGCAGTTCTTC.